Below, one TCR beta chain is given with its context. This sample was included in a study of T cell changes during pregnancy in multiple sclerosis. The CDR3 spans 14 residues. V dropped 1 base and J dropped 0 bases, with 6 bases sitting between them. Germline V gene data show CDR1 as LGHNA and CDR2 as YNFKEQ. TCRdb's table, derived via immunoSEQ multiplex PCR, lists solely in-frame clones and lacks some. The sample includes roughly 63,000 clones, 85% to 95% of them seen just once. Sequenced material: CD8+ T cells from peripheral blood mononuclear cells, taken in the second trimester of pregnancy. This TCR was recovered from a female donor with multiple sclerosis, enrolled in a pregnancy study. The chain couples TRBV4-2 to TRBJ1-1; TRBD1 might be the D (5 bases). CDR3 region: CASSQGQLNTEAFF. In nucleotides, the CDR3 is TGTGCCAGCAGCCAAGGACAGCTGAACACTGAAGCTTTCTTT.